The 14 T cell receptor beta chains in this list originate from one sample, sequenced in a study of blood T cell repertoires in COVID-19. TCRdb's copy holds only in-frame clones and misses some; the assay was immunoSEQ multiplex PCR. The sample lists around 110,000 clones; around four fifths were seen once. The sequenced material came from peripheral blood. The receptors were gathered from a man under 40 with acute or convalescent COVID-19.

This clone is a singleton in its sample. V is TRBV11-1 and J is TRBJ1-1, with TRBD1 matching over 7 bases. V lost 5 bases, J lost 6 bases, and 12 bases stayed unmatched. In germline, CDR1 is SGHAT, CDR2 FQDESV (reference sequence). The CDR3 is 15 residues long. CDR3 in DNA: TGTGCCAGCAGCGGACGGACAGGTAGTTCGGCTGAAGCTTTCTTT. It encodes CASSGRTGSSAEAFF.

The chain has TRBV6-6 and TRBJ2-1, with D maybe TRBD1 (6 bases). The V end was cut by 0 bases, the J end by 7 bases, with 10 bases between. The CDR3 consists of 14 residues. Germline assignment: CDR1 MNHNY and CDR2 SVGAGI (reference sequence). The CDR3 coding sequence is TGTGCCAGCAGTTACTCTGACAGGACAAATGAGCAGTTCTTC. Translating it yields CASSYSDRTNEQFF.

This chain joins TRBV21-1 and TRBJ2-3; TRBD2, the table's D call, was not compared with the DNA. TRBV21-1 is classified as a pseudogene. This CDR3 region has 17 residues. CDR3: CASSKWRSGGAKDTQYF. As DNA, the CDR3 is TGTGCCAGCAGCAAATGGCGGAGCGGGGGGGCGAAAGATACGCAGTATTTT.

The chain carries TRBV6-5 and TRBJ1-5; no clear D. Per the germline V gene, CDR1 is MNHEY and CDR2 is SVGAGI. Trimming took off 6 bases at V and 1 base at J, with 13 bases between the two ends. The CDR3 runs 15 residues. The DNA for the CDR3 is TGTGCCAGCAGAGCGGGCCGGTTAAGCAATCAGCCCCAGCATTTT. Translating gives CASRAGRLSNQPQHF.

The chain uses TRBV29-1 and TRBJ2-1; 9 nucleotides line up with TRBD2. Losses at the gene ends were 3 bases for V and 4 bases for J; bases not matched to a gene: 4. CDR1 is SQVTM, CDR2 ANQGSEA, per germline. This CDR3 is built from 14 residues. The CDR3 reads CSVDAGGPYNEQFF. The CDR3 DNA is TGCAGCGTTGATGCGGGAGGGCCTTACAATGAGCAGTTCTTC.

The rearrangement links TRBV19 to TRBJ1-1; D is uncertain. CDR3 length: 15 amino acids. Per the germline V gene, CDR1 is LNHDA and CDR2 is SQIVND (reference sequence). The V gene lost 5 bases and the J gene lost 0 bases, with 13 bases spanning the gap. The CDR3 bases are TGTGCCAGTAGTCCCCGGCAGGCGATGAACACTGAAGCTTTCTTT. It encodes CASSPRQAMNTEAFF.

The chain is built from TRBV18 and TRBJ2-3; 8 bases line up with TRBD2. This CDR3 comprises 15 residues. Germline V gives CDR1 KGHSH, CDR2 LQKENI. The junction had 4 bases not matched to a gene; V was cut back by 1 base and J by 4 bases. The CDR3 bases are TGTGCCAGCTCACCACTCGGGGGGGTCCCAGATACGCAGTATTTT. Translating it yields CASSPLGGVPDTQYF.

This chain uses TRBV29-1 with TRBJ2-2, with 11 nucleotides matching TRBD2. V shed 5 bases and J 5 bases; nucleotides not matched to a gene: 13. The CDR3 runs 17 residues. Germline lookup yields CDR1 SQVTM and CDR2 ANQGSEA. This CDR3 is CSVPLQTSGDWTGELFF. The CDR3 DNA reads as TGCAGCGTTCCGCTTCAGACTAGCGGGGATTGGACCGGGGAGCTGTTTTTT.

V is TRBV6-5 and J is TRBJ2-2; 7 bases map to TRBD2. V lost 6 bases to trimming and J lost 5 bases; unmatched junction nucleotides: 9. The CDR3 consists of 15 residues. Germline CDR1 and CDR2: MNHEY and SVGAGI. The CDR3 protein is CASSRTSQATGELFF. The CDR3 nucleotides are TGTGCCAGCAGCCGGACTAGTCAAGCTACCGGGGAGCTGTTTTTT.

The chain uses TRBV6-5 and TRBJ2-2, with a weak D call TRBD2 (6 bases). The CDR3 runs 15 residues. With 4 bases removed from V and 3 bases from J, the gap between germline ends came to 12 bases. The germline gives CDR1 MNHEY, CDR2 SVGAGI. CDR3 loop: CASSSSVTDTGELFF. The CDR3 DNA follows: TGTGCCAGCAGTTCTAGCGTAACAGACACCGGGGAGCTGTTTTTT.

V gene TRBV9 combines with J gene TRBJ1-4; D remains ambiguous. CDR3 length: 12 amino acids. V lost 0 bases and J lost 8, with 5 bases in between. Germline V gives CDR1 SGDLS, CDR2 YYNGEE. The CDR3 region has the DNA TGTGCCAGCAGCGTAGACCAGGAAAAACTGTTTTTT. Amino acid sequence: CASSVDQEKLFF.

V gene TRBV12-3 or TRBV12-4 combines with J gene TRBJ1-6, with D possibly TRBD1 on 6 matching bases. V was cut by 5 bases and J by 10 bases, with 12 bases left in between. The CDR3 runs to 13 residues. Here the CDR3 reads CASSAGVWSPLHF. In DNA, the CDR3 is TGTGCCAGCAGTGCAGGGGTTTGGTCACCCCTCCACTTT.

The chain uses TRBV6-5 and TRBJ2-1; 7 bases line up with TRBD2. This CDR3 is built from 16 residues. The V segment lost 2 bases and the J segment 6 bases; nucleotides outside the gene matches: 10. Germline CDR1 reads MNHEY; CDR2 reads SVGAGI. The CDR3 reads CASSYLWGGGTNEQFF. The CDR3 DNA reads TGTGCCAGCAGTTACCTTTGGGGGGGTGGGACCAATGAGCAGTTCTTC.

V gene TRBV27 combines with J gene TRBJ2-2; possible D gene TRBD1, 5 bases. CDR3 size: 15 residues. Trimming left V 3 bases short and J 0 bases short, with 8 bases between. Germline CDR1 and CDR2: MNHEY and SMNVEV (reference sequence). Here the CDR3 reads CASSFSTANTGELFF. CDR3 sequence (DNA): TGTGCCAGCAGTTTCTCGACAGCGAACACCGGGGAGCTGTTTTTT.